Below, 9 T cell receptor beta chains from the same sample are listed, as sequenced in a study of cytomegalovirus exposure and HLA in healthy donors (dated by TCRdb to 2017 to 2019). The method was the immunoSEQ multiplex PCR assay. The multiplex PCR relied on a mix of 60 forward primers for TCR Vbeta segments and 13 reverse primers for TCR Jbeta segments. Not all clones reach the TCRdb copy of this immuneACCESS table, which keeps in-frame sequences only. Checked studies attribute under half of the gap to unresolved V genes and leave the rest unexplained. This sample has around 230,000 clones in its table, and roughly 81% of those were observed once. The ten largest clones add up to around 0.23% of the sample. The sequencing sample was made of PBMCs. Receptors were obtained from a girl aged 2 to 10 in good health and CMV-seronegative.

This sequence joins TRBV27 and TRBJ1-4; a weak D match, TRBD1 (6 bases). V lost 4 bases and J lost 7, with 13 bases in between. Germline V gene sequence: CDR1 MNHEY, CDR2 SMNVEV (reference sequence). This CDR3 contains 14 residues. DNA for the CDR3: TGTGCCAGCAGTTCAAGGGGAGGGGGTGAAAAACTGTTTTTT. It encodes CASSSRGGGEKLFF.

The V and J genes are TRBV5-4 and TRBJ2-4; 8 nucleotides agree with TRBD2. The CDR3 has 15 amino acids. Germline trimming cut 0 bases from V and 6 bases from J; bases unmatched to any gene: 5. Germline V gene data show CDR1 as SGHNT and CDR2 as YYREEE (reference sequence). CDR3: CASSLVSGRINIQYF. The CDR3 bases are TGTGCCAGCAGCTTGGTGAGCGGGAGAATAAACATTCAGTACTTC.

V is TRBV5-1 and J is TRBJ2-3, with a tentative D call TRBD2 (5 bases). V was clipped by 1 base and J by 3 bases, with 21 bases between them. This CDR3 region has 18 residues. Per germline, CDR1 SGHRS and CDR2 YFSETQ. CDR3 bases: TGCGCCAGCAGCTTGTTTTCCCTAGTCAGCGGCTCTACAGATACGCAGTATTTT. Amino acid sequence: CASSLFSLVSGSTDTQYF.

This chain connects TRBV4-1 to TRBJ1-5; weak D call: TRBD1 (5 bases). Germline CDR1 and CDR2: MGHRA and YSYEKL. CDR3 length: 16 amino acids. V was trimmed by 4 bases and J by 3 bases, leaving 16 bases between them. CDR3 sequence (DNA): TGCGCCAGCAGCCCCCGTTTGGGGGGAAACAATCAGCCCCAGCATTTT. Residues: CASSPRLGGNNQPQHF.

This clone was seen a handful of times. The genes are TRBV9 and TRBJ1-1; D is unclear. In germline, CDR1 is SGDLS, CDR2 YYNGEE. With 2 bases removed from V and 8 bases from J, the gap between germline ends came to 10 bases. This CDR3 has 12 residues. The DNA for the CDR3 is TGTGCCAGCAGCGTGTTAACGGGAGAAGCTTTCTTT. This codes for CASSVLTGEAFF.

The chain recombines TRBV30 with TRBJ2-5; D is perhaps TRBD2 (6 bases). CDR1 and CDR2 (germline): GTSNPN, SVGIG (reference sequence). This CDR3 contains 14 residues. V was pared by 8 bases and J by 4 bases, with 20 bases between. The CDR3 DNA follows: TGTGCCCGAACGGGGCTCCACGGGGGAGAGACCCAGTACTTC. This gives the protein CARTGLHGGETQYF. Variable domain in full (rest from reference TRBV30 and TRBJ2-5): SQTIHQWPATLVQPVGSPLSLECTVEGTSNPNLYWYRQAAGRGLQLLFYSVGIGQISSEVPQNLSASRPQDRQFILSSKKLLLSDSGFYLCARTGLHGGETQYFGPGTRLLVL.

This clone showed up just once. The V gene is TRBV9, the J gene TRBJ2-3, with D possibly being TRBD2 (7 bases). The CDR3 runs to 17 residues. Trimming pared 0 bases from V and 3 bases from J, leaving 17 bases between. CDR1 and CDR2 from the germline V gene are SGDLS and YYNGEE. The CDR3 DNA sequence: TGTGCCAGCAGCGTAGCGCGGGGGCCCTTCACGACAGATACGCAGTATTTT. Protein sequence: CASSVARGPFTTDTQYF.

This clone came up once. The rearrangement joins TRBV18 to TRBJ2-3, with D possibly being TRBD2 (6 bases). The CDR3 spans 17 residues. The germline gives CDR1 KGHSH, CDR2 LQKENI. Trimming cost V 1 base and J 3 bases, with 17 bases left between them. For the CDR3, the DNA is TGTGCCAGCTCACCACGGGGGGAGCTAGTCCCTACAGATACGCAGTATTTT. It translates to CASSPRGELVPTDTQYF.

The gene calls are TRBV4-1 and TRBJ1-4; 7 nucleotides match TRBD1. The CDR3 consists of 16 residues. Looked up from germline, CDR1 is MGHRA and CDR2 is YSYEKL. V lost 4 bases and J lost 5; bases outside the gene matches: 10. This CDR3 reads CASSLPRGQLNEKLFF. As DNA, the CDR3 is TGCGCCAGCAGCCTTCCCCGGGGACAGCTCAATGAAAAACTGTTTTTT.